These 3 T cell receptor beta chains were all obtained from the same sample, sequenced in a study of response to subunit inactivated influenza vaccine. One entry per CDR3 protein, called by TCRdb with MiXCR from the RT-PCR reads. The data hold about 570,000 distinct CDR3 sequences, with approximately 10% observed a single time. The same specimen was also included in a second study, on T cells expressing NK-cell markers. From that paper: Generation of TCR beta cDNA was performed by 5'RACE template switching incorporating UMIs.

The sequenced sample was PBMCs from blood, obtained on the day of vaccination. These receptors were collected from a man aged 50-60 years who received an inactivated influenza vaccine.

The CDR3 sequence is CSVSRASRNGELFF. In nucleotides, the CDR3 is TGCAGCGTCTCCCGGGCTAGCAGGAACGGGGAGCTGTTTTTT. The rearrangement uses TRBV29-1 and TRBJ2-2, with D perhaps TRBD2 (5 bases). The germline gives CDR1 SQVTM, CDR2 ANQGSEA. V lost 6 bases and J 7 bases, leaving 18 bases between the germline ends. The CDR3 is 14 amino acids.

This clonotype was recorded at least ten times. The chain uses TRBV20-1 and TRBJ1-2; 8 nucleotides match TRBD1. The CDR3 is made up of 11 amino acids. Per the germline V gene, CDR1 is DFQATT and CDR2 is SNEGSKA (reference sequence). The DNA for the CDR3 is TGCACCTCCGGACAGGGTGATGGCTACACCTTC. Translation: CTSGQGDGYTF.

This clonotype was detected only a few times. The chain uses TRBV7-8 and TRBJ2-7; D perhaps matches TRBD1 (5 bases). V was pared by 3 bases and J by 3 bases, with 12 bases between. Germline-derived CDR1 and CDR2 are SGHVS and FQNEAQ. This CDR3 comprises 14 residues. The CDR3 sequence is CASSFLGVNYEQYF. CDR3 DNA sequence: TGTGCCAGCAGCTTCCTAGGGGTGAACTACGAGCAGTACTTC. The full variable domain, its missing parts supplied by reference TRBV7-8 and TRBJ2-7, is GAGVSQSPRYKVAKRGQDVALRCDPISGHVSLFWYQQALGQGPEFLTYFQNEAQLDKSGLPSDRFFAERPEGSVSTLKIQRTQQEDSAVYLCASSFLGVNYEQYFGPGTRLTVT.